One and the same sample provided the 27 T cell receptor beta chains below, sequenced in a study of blood T cells in healthy people across ages. Alongside a J-beta primer mix, a sample-barcoded 5' primer served in a second PCR lasting about 7 to 12 cycles. TCRdb re-called the 5' RACE reads through MiXCR, storing one row per CDR3 protein. The table lists under 1,000,000 distinct CDR3 sequences, approximately 35% of them singletons. Material for sequencing was blood. These receptors were obtained from a man aged 18 to 35 in good health.

The V call is TRBV20-1, the J call TRBJ2-3; D gene ambiguous. The CDR3 extends over 13 amino acids. CDR1 is DFQATT, CDR2 SNEGSKA, per germline (reference sequence). The germline V and J ends were trimmed by 2 bases and 3 bases, with 9 bases remaining between them. The CDR3 reads CSARPPPTDTQYF. The CDR3 DNA follows: TGCAGTGCTAGACCTCCCCCAACAGATACGCAGTATTTT.

This clonotype was observed a handful of times. The chain uses TRBV5-5 and TRBJ1-1, with D unresolved. V was shortened by 4 bases and J by 1 base, with 14 bases between the two germline ends. Germline V gene lookup returns CDR1 SGHKS and CDR2 YYEKEE (reference sequence). This CDR3 region has 15 residues. The DNA for the CDR3 is TGTGCCAGCAGCAGGGATGGAGGGCGGAACACTGAAGCTTTCTTT. Translation gives CASSRDGGRNTEAFF. Filled out from reference TRBV5-5 and TRBJ1-1, the complete variable domain reads DAGVTQSPTHLIKTRGQQVTLRCSPISGHKSVSWYQQVLGQGPQFIFQYYEKEERGRGNFPDRFSARQFPNYSSELNVNALLLGDSALYLCASSRDGGRNTEAFFGQGTRLTVV.

This chain links TRBV12-3 or TRBV12-4 with TRBJ1-2; 8 bases are a match to TRBD1. The trim removed 5 bases at V and 1 base at J, leaving 6 bases unmatched. There are 15 residues in the CDR3. CDR3 DNA: TGTGCCAGCAGTCACCGGGACAGGAGTAACTATGGCTACACCTTC. Translating gives CASSHRDRSNYGYTF.

V and J are TRBV5-6 and TRBJ2-1; D may be TRBD1 (5 bases). The end of the DNA aligns better with TRBJ2-7, so the J call may be wrong. This CDR3 is 17 amino acids long. Per germline, CDR1 SGHDT and CDR2 YYEEEE. As DNA, the CDR3 is TGTGCCAGCAGCTTTATTATTCAGCAGGGCTCCTACAATGAGCAGTACTTC. Amino acid sequence: CASSFIIQQGSYNEQYF.

CDR3 amino acids: CASSLGVTGGRPQHF. DNA of the CDR3: TGTGCCAGCAGCTTAGGAGTTACAGGGGGCCGTCCCCAGCATTTT. The chain combines TRBV7-2 with TRBJ1-5; 9 positions match TRBD1. Germline CDR1 reads SGHTA; CDR2 reads FQGNSA. This CDR3 comprises 15 residues. With 1 base clipped from V and 10 bases from J, the junction kept 8 bases outside the gene matches.

The sample holds a few counts of this clonotype. The chain employs TRBV27 and TRBJ1-4; TRBD1 agrees at 9 bases. Germline values: CDR1 MNHEY, CDR2 SMNVEV (reference sequence). The CDR3 is 14 amino acids. After removal of 8 bases from V and 8 bases from J, the junction contained 9 bases not matched to a gene. The chain's CDR3 is CASGRGQGLEKLFF. The CDR3 DNA reads TGTGCCAGCGGGAGAGGACAGGGGTTGGAAAAACTGTTTTTT.

The V call is TRBV20-1, the J call TRBJ2-7; TRBD2 agrees at 10 bases. Germline values: CDR1 DFQATT, CDR2 SNEGSKA (reference sequence). V lost 2 bases and J lost 6; bases outside the gene matches: 7. The CDR3 extends over 14 amino acids. DNA of the CDR3: TGCAGTGCTAGACAAGCGGGGGGGCCCGTCGAGCAGTACTTC. Protein sequence: CSARQAGGPVEQYF.

CDR3 loop: CARSVSGVRFF. The CDR3 nucleotides are TGTGCCAGGAGTGTGAGCGGGGTAAGGTTCTTC. This chain uses TRBV19 with TRBJ2-1; 7 nucleotides agree with TRBD2. The CDR3 runs to 11 residues. Germline CDR1 LNHDA, CDR2 SQIVND (reference sequence). V lost 9 bases, J lost 15 bases, and 11 bases stayed unmatched.

This clonotype showed up many times. V is TRBV12-3 or TRBV12-4 and J is TRBJ1-1; D not resolved. The CDR3 extends over 16 amino acids. V shed 3 bases and J shed 1 base, with 15 bases lying between them. CDR3 in DNA: TGTGCCAGCAGTTTCGGATTTACACCCCGGAACACTGAAGCTTTCTTT. Translated, it gives CASSFGFTPRNTEAFF.

The chain couples TRBV28 to TRBJ2-5; 12 bases agree with TRBD2. Germline V gives CDR1 MDHEN, CDR2 SYDVKM. This CDR3 is built from 16 residues. The trim removed 6 bases at V and 11 bases at J, leaving 16 bases unmatched. Written as DNA, the CDR3 is TGTGCCAGCAGCTTAATTGGACTAGCGGGGCACAATGAGCAGTACTTC. Protein: CASSLIGLAGHNEQYF.

This clonotype was detected once. The J gene is TRBJ2-1, the V gene TRBV5-6; 9 bases align to TRBD2. The CDR3 contains 15 residues. Looked up from germline, CDR1 is SGHDT and CDR2 is YYEEEE. The ends lost 2 bases at V and 4 bases at J; junction bases unmatched: 4. This CDR3 is CASSFFAGGYNEQFF. CDR3 DNA: TGTGCCAGCAGCTTCTTTGCGGGAGGGTACAATGAGCAGTTCTTC.

This clonotype was counted only a few times. The gene calls are TRBV4-2 and TRBJ2-3; D may be TRBD1 (6 bases). The germline V gene has CDR1 LGHNA and CDR2 YNFKEQ. Trimming stripped 0 bases from V and 0 bases from J, with 13 bases between. The CDR3 covers 17 residues. CDR3 protein: CASSQEDSRTSTDTQYF. CDR3 nucleotides: TGTGCCAGCAGCCAAGAGGACAGCAGGACTAGCACAGATACGCAGTATTTT.

This clonotype turned up a few times. The V call is TRBV18, the J call TRBJ2-7, with TRBD2 as a possible D gene (6 bases). This CDR3 is 16 amino acids long. Germline loops: CDR1 KGHSH, CDR2 LQKENI. V shed 3 bases and J shed 5 bases, with 20 bases lying between them. The CDR3 loop reads CASSPWTGLLSHEQYF. The CDR3, as DNA: TGTGCCAGCTCACCGTGGACGGGACTCCTATCGCACGAGCAGTACTTC.

V and J are TRBV19 and TRBJ1-1; no firm D call. CDR1 is LNHDA, CDR2 SQIVND, per germline (reference sequence). CDR3 length: 17 amino acids. Trimming removed 7 bases at V and 3 bases at J, with 24 bases between. CDR3 sequence reads: CASNNPRVLRADTEAFF. CDR3 sequence (DNA): TGTGCCAGTAACAACCCTAGGGTTTTGCGAGCTGACACTGAAGCTTTCTTT.

On this clonotype itself: A much larger clone lies one base from this, so it may be a read error. The V and J genes are TRBV9 and TRBJ2-1, with 7 bases lining up with TRBD1. V lost 4 bases, J lost 3 bases, and 10 bases stayed unmatched. This CDR3 spans 16 amino acids. Germline loops: CDR1 SGDLS, CDR2 YYNGEE. CDR3 in DNA: TGTGCCAGCAGCCCCCAAGCGGCAGGGGGCTACAATGAGCAGTTCTTC. Encoded protein: CASSPQAAGGYNEQFF.

The genes are TRBV27 and TRBJ2-1; D tentatively reads TRBD1 or TRBD2 (5 bases each). Trimming cost V 5 bases and J 0 bases, with 17 bases left between them. The germline V gene has CDR1 MNHEY and CDR2 SMNVEV (reference sequence). The CDR3 length is 17 residues. CDR3 sequence reads: CASSVSPGPFSYNEQFF. Here the CDR3 DNA reads TGTGCCAGCAGTGTTTCCCCGGGGCCCTTCTCCTACAATGAGCAGTTCTTC.

The CDR3 reads CATGSEFSFSPLHF. DNA for the CDR3: TGTGCCACCGGGTCCGAGTTCAGTTTTTCACCCCTCCACTTT. The V gene is TRBV15, the J gene TRBJ1-6, with D hard to call. The CDR3 contains 14 residues. Looked up from germline, CDR1 is LNHNV and CDR2 is YYDKDF (reference sequence). V lost 8 bases and J 9 bases, leaving 17 bases between the germline ends.

This rearrangement joins TRBV10-2 to TRBJ1-5, with a weak D call TRBD1 (5 bases). Per the germline V gene, CDR1 is WSHSY and CDR2 is SAAADI. The ends were cut back, 0 bases at V and 6 bases at J, with 9 bases in the middle. The CDR3 spans 14 residues. Written as DNA, the CDR3 is TGCGCCAGCAGTGAGTCGGGGGGTCCTCAGCCCCAGCATTTT. It codes for CASSESGGPQPQHF.

V and J are TRBV12-3 or TRBV12-4 and TRBJ2-3, with D hard to call. This CDR3 has 12 residues. The V and J ends lost 1 base and 14 bases respectively, with 13 bases between them. For the CDR3, the DNA is TGTGCCAGCAGTTTAGGTGTCACAAGTCCGTATTTT. The encoded protein is CASSLGVTSPYF.

This clonotype was counted ten times or more. The gene calls are TRBV25-1 and TRBJ2-7, with D perhaps matching TRBD1 (5 bases). Germline CDR1 is MGHDK and CDR2 is SYGVNS. The CDR3 has 13 amino acids. Between the trimmed V and J ends, which lost 4 bases and 3 bases, there was a span of 10 bases. The CDR3 DNA reads TGTGCCAGCAGTGGTCGACAGCACTACGAGCAGTACTTC. It specifies CASSGRQHYEQYF.

The gene calls are TRBV20-1 and TRBJ2-3, with 8 bases matching TRBD2. Trimming at V came to 3 bases and at J to 7 bases, leaving 18 bases not matched to a gene. This CDR3 spans 17 amino acids. Germline assignment: CDR1 DFQATT and CDR2 SNEGSKA (reference sequence). CDR3 DNA sequence: TGCAGTGCTAGCCCCCACCGTGGACTAGCCACCAGTTATACGCAGTATTTT. This codes for CSASPHRGLATSYTQYF.

This clonotype was detected a few times. The V gene is TRBV20-1, the J gene TRBJ2-1; 9 nucleotides line up with TRBD1. CDR3 size: 15 residues. Trimming removed 3 bases from V and 8 bases from J; junction bases left unmatched: 11. CDR1 DFQATT and CDR2 SNEGSKA come from the germline V gene (reference sequence). The CDR3 protein is CSASSPGQGSDEQFF. Written as DNA, the CDR3 is TGCAGTGCTAGTTCACCGGGACAGGGTTCGGATGAGCAGTTCTTC.

This clonotype was found a few times. V is TRBV20-1 and J is TRBJ2-3; D gene ambiguous. V lost 7 bases, J lost 5 bases, and 10 bases lay in between. The CDR3 spans 11 residues. CDR1 DFQATT and CDR2 SNEGSKA come from the germline V gene (reference sequence). Here the CDR3 reads CSESSIDTQYF. CDR3 sequence (DNA): TGCAGTGAAAGCTCGATAGATACGCAGTATTTT.

V and J are TRBV29-1 and TRBJ2-5; possible D gene TRBD1, 6 bases. The CDR3 loop spans 14 amino acids. Germline loops: CDR1 SQVTM, CDR2 ANQGSEA. Trimming took 4 bases from V and 5 from J, leaving 17 bases between them. CDR3 in DNA: TGCAGCGTTGGAGGGGGTGGCCTGGGGGAGACCCAGTACTTC. As protein: CSVGGGGLGETQYF.

The gene calls are TRBV20-1 and TRBJ2-7, with TRBD1 as a possible D gene (5 bases). CDR1 is DFQATT, CDR2 SNEGSKA, per germline (reference sequence). Deletions cut 6 bases from V and 6 bases from J, with 18 bases between. The CDR3 extends over 13 amino acids. The CDR3 reads CSAVIGRVGEQYF. CDR3 DNA sequence: TGCAGTGCGGTTATCGGCAGGGTAGGCGAGCAGTACTTC.

The rearrangement links TRBV20-1 to TRBJ1-1; a possible D gene is TRBD1 (5 bases). The CDR3 spans 14 residues. V was trimmed by 0 bases and J by 6 bases, leaving 14 bases between them. Looked up from germline, CDR1 is DFQATT and CDR2 is SNEGSKA (reference sequence). CDR3 residues: CSAREQGRVPEAFF. The DNA of the CDR3 is TGCAGTGCTAGAGAGCAGGGCCGAGTACCTGAAGCTTTCTTT.

For this clonotype: This may arise from a read error, as a much more abundant clone is one base away. The gene calls are TRBV20-1 and TRBJ2-1; unclear D gene. The V end lost 3 bases, the J end lost 3 bases, and 12 bases lay between the germline ends. Germline V gene data show CDR1 as DFQATT and CDR2 as SNEGSKA (reference sequence). The length of the CDR3 is 14 residues. CDR3 in DNA: TGCAGTGCTAGCGCGACGGGCCTCTACAATGAGCAGTTCTTC. Protein: CSASATGLYNEQFF.